Listed below are T cell receptor beta chains from one sample, sequenced in a study of blood T cell repertoires in COVID-19. The protocol was immunoSEQ multiplex PCR, while the TCRdb copy is restricted to in-frame clones and leaves out a portion. The sample lists tens of thousands of clones, 80% to 85% occurring once. Sequencing was done on a sample of peripheral blood. These receptors were taken from a man older than 75 with COVID-19, enrolled during active disease. Each CDR3 is given with its conserved first and last residue. The D gene is left open where the match is weak. Clone sizes are given selectively: once, few, many, or a class where the clone is expanded.

V	J	D	size	DNA	CDR3
TRBV5-5	TRBJ2-2	TRBD1	.	TGTGCCAGCACCAACAGGGGCCCGACTAACACCGGGGAGCTGTTTTTT	CASTNRGPTNTGELFF
TRBV4-3	TRBJ1-1	TRBD1	.	TGCGCCAGCAGCCCCCGGACAGGGGGTAACACTGAAGCTTTCTTT	CASSPRTGGNTEAFF
TRBV14	TRBJ1-2	TRBD1	.	TGTGCCAGCAGCCAGACGACAGGGGGTCCAGGCTATGGCTACACCTTC	CASSQTTGGPGYGYTF
TRBV7-3	TRBJ1-4	.	.	TGTGCCAGCAGCTTGACAGGAGCCCTTAATGAAAAACTGTTTTTT	CASSLTGALNEKLFF
TRBV28	TRBJ1-2	TRBD1	once	TGTGCCAGCAGCCGACAGGGGGCAGGGTATGGCTACACCTTC	CASSRQGAGYGYTF
TRBV18	TRBJ2-1	.	once	TGTGCCAGCTCAGTAGGGGCGAACAATGAGCAGTTCTTC	CASSVGANNEQFF
TRBV7-9	TRBJ2-2	.	.	TGTGCCAGCAGCTCCCAGGAGAACACCGGGGAGCTGTTTTTT	CASSSQENTGELFF
TRBV7-2	TRBJ2-3	TRBD2	.	TGTGCCAGCAGCTTCCCTAGCGGCCTCACAGATACGCAGTATTTT	CASSFPSGLTDTQYF
TRBV6-5	TRBJ1-6	.	.	TGTGCCAGCACCAAATTCCCAGGGAATTCACCCCTCCACTTT	CASTKFPGNSPLHF
TRBV5-1	TRBJ2-2	TRBD2	.	TGCGCCAGCAGCTTGGGGGGACTAGCGACGAACACCGGGGAGCTGTTTTTT	CASSLGGLATNTGELFF
TRBV5-1	TRBJ1-5	TRBD1	.	TGCGCCAGCAGCCCCACAGGGGTCGGCAATCAGCCCCAGCATTTT	CASSPTGVGNQPQHF
TRBV2	TRBJ1-4	.	.	TGTGCCAGCATCGGCAGGGTGGGCGATGAAAAACTGTTTTTT	CASIGRVGDEKLFF
TRBV6-2/TRBV6-3	TRBJ2-2	.	.	TGTGCCAGCAGCCCCCTCAGTAGCGCTGATGCCGGGGAGCTGTTTTTT	CASSPLSSADAGELFF
TRBV27	TRBJ2-1	TRBD2	.	TGTGCCAGCAGTTCCTACCGGACTAGCGGGGGGAGCTCCTACAATGAGCAGTTCTTC	CASSSYRTSGGSSYNEQFF
TRBV12-3/TRBV12-4	TRBJ2-5	.	.	TGTGCCAGCAGTAGAGGGACTCAAGAGACCCAGTACTTC	CASSRGTQETQYF
TRBV3-1/TRBV3-2	TRBJ2-1	.	.	TGTGCCAGCAGCCACCCCGGCCCGGGGAATGAGCAGTTCTTC	CASSHPGPGNEQFF
TRBV30	TRBJ1-6	.	.	TGTGCCGTACGAAGGGGATATAATTCACCCCTCCACTTT	CAVRRGYNSPLHF
TRBV4-2	TRBJ2-7	.	.	TGTGCCAGCAGCCAAGCTGGACAGATCTACGAGCAGTACTTC	CASSQAGQIYEQYF
TRBV11-2	TRBJ2-7	.	.	TGTGCCAGCAGCCCAGGGGGGACAGCCTACGAGCAGTACTTC	CASSPGGTAYEQYF
TRBV4-1	TRBJ1-5	.	.	TGCGCCAGCAGCCGCACCCGTGAACAGACAGTAAATCAGCCCCAGCATTTT	CASSRTREQTVNQPQHF
TRBV2	TRBJ1-2	TRBD1	.	TGTGCCAGCAGTGCGATCCGACAGGGGGCCGGAGGCTACACCTTC	CASSAIRQGAGGYTF
TRBV7-3	TRBJ2-7	TRBD1	.	TGTGCCAGCAGCTTCGGACAGGGAAGCGGCTACGAGCAGTACTTC	CASSFGQGSGYEQYF
TRBV10-3	TRBJ1-1	.	.	TGTGCCATCAGTGGCCCCCGGACATTGACTGGGACTGAAGCTTTCTTT	CAISGPRTLTGTEAFF
TRBV5-1	TRBJ2-7	TRBD1	.	TGCGCCAGCAGCTCGGGACAGGCTAACGAGCAGTACTTC	CASSSGQANEQYF
TRBV19	TRBJ2-5	.	few	TGTGCCAGTAGTAGGGGGGGCGGGCCCCCTTCGGAGACCCAGTACTTC	CASSRGGGPPSETQYF
TRBV10-3	TRBJ2-7	.	.	TGTGCCATCAGTGACCTAGTGACTTCCAGCTCCTACGAGCAGTACTTC	CAISDLVTSSSYEQYF
TRBV7-9	TRBJ2-5	TRBD2	.	TGTGCCAGCAGCCGCCCAACAGCGGGAGTTGAGACCCAGTACTTC	CASSRPTAGVETQYF
TRBV7-2	TRBJ1-3	.	.	TGTGCCAGCAGCTTAGTGTCAGGGGCTGGAAACACCATATATTTT	CASSLVSGAGNTIYF
TRBV4-3	TRBJ2-1	TRBD2	.	TGCGCCAGCAGCCAAGAACCCTCAGGGGGACTAGCGGTCCTTGAGCAGTTCTTC	CASSQEPSGGLAVLEQFF
TRBV27	TRBJ2-1	.	.	TGTGCCAGCAGTTTATTGGCTGATTACAATGAGCAGTTCTTC	CASSLLADYNEQFF
TRBV9	TRBJ2-4	.	.	TGTGCCAGCAGCGGCGGGGTTGAGCGGTCAATAGCCAAAAACATTCAGTACTTC	CASSGGVERSIAKNIQYF
TRBV27	TRBJ1-5	.	.	TGTGCCAGCAGCCCAGACAGAAATCAGCCCCAGCATTTT	CASSPDRNQPQHF
TRBV18	TRBJ2-3	TRBD2	.	TGTGCCAGCTCGCGCCTAGCGGGAGGGCCGGGAGATACGCAGTATTTT	CASSRLAGGPGDTQYF
TRBV11-2	TRBJ2-1	TRBD1	.	TGTGCCAGCAGCACCCGGACAGGGGGCGCCCCCAATGAGCAGTTCTTC	CASSTRTGGAPNEQFF
TRBV11-3	TRBJ2-1	.	.	TGTGCCAGCAGCCAATCGGGGTGGACCGGCAATGAGCAGTTCTTC	CASSQSGWTGNEQFF
TRBV5-1	TRBJ1-2	.	.	TGCGCCAGCAGCTTGGATCCGGGAGACATCTATGGCTACACCTTC	CASSLDPGDIYGYTF
TRBV7-2	TRBJ1-5	TRBD1	.	TGTGCCAGCAGCTTAGAGACAGGGAAGCCCCAGCATTTT	CASSLETGKPQHF
TRBV6-1	TRBJ2-1	.	.	TGTGCCAGCAGTGAATATGACGTTGGGAGTTTGGAGGACAATGAGCAGTTCTTC	CASSEYDVGSLEDNEQFF
TRBV20-1	TRBJ1-1	.	.	TGCAGTGCTAGAGACCCTTTTGAAGCTTTCTTT	CSARDPFEAFF
TRBV9	TRBJ1-1	TRBD1	.	TGTGCCAGCAGCGTTGACAGGGGCGAGTACACTGAAGCTTTCTTT	CASSVDRGEYTEAFF
TRBV9	TRBJ1-1	TRBD1	.	TGTGCCAGCAGCCCTCGGAGAGGGGGCAACACTGAAGCTTTCTTT	CASSPRRGGNTEAFF
TRBV11-3	TRBJ2-1	TRBD2	.	TGTGCCAGCAGCTTAGGCGTCGGGGGGAGCTCCTACAATGAGCAGTTCTTC	CASSLGVGGSSYNEQFF
TRBV28	TRBJ1-1	.	.	TGTGCCAGCATCATGAACACTGAAGCTTTCTTT	CASIMNTEAFF
TRBV29-1	TRBJ1-1	.	.	TGCAGCTCTCCCCCCCGGGAACCAGCCAGCCCTAGCGCTGAAGCTTTCTTT	CSSPPREPASPSAEAFF
TRBV5-4	TRBJ1-2	TRBD1	few	TGTGCCAGCAGCGCGAGACAGGGTTTAATGGGAGGCTACACCTTC	CASSARQGLMGGYTF
TRBV28	TRBJ1-5	TRBD1	.	TGTGCCAGCAGTTTGGGGACAGGGAGGGGTTCGAGCAATCAGCCCCAGCATTTT	CASSLGTGRGSSNQPQHF
TRBV7-9	TRBJ1-4	TRBD1	.	TGTGCCAGCAGCTACGGACAGGGTACTAATGAAAAACTGTTTTTT	CASSYGQGTNEKLFF
TRBV25-1	TRBJ1-1	.	.	TGTGCCAGCAGTGAATATTGGGGGGGAGGCACTGAAGCTTTCTTT	CASSEYWGGGTEAFF
TRBV7-9	TRBJ1-5	.	.	TGTGCCAGCAGCTTAGGGACAGCTAGCAATCAGCCCCAGCATTTT	CASSLGTASNQPQHF
TRBV30	TRBJ1-5	TRBD1	.	TGTGCCTGGAGTGACAGGGGTCGACAGCCCCAGCATTTT	CAWSDRGRQPQHF
TRBV11-3	TRBJ1-4	.	once	TGTGCCAGCAGCCCCAAATCGGGGGAAAAACTGTTTTTT	CASSPKSGEKLFF
TRBV5-1	TRBJ2-5	TRBD1	.	TGCGCCAGCAGAACAGGGGTCCAAGAGACCCAGTACTTC	CASRTGVQETQYF